The rows below give T cell receptor beta chains drawn from one sample of a study of shared clonotypes between healthy human individuals. The data were produced by immunoSEQ multiplex PCR, yet TCRdb's version contains in-frame clones alone and is incomplete. The repertoire has more than 2,000,000 clones, more than 90% of them found once; the top ten carry roughly 0.14%. The sample was naive CD4+ T cells sorted from blood. The receptors shown here come from a man between 18 and 35 years old in good health. Each CDR3 is given with its conserved first and last residue. Fields, in order: clone size, V gene, D gene, J gene, CDR3 DNA, CDR3 protein. A D gene is named only where the DNA matches it firmly. Clone size is not always given. Where it is, it says once, few, many or a class for expanded clones.

>-|TRBV6-6|TRBD1|TRBJ1-4
TGTGCCAGCAGGTGGACAGGGAAGAGTAATGAAAAACTGTTTTTT
CASRWTGKSNEKLFF
>-|TRBV5-6|-|TRBJ1-2
TGTGCCAGCAGCGTTTTTGAAGTCTATGGCTACACCTTC
CASSVFEVYGYTF
>-|TRBV5-6|-|TRBJ1-1
TGTGCCAGCAGCTTGTACGGGCAAGGAACTGAAGCTTTCTTT
CASSLYGQGTEAFF
>-|TRBV7-7|-|TRBJ2-5
TGTGCTAGCAGCTTAGTAGGGGCTCAAGAGACCCAGTACTTC
CASSLVGAQETQYF
>-|TRBV6-1|TRBD1|TRBJ2-7
TGTGCCAGCAAAGGGACAGGGGGTAATGAGCAGTACTTC
CASKGTGGNEQYF
>-|TRBV7-7|-|TRBJ1-1
TGTGCTAGCAGCTTATTGAGGGACACTGAAGCTTTCTTT
CASSLLRDTEAFF
>once|TRBV5-1|TRBD1|TRBJ2-7
TGCGCCAGCAGCCCACAGGGGGCGAGGGGTGACGAGCAGTACTTC
CASSPQGARGDEQYF
>once|TRBV6-1|-|TRBJ1-1
TGTGCCAGCAGTGAACCGCGGGGACGCACTGAAGCTTTCTTT
CASSEPRGRTEAFF
>few|TRBV5-1|-|TRBJ1-1
TGCGCCAGCAGCTTTGACGGAAACACTGAAGCTTTCTTT
CASSFDGNTEAFF
>-|TRBV7-2|-|TRBJ2-4
TGTGCCAGCAGCTTAGCCACGGACAGCTTCGGCGGCATTCAGTACTTC
CASSLATDSFGGIQYF
>-|TRBV7-9|-|TRBJ2-7
TGTGCCAGCAGCTTAGATCCTAGCAGCTACGAGCAGTACTTC
CASSLDPSSYEQYF
>-|TRBV10-3|TRBD1|TRBJ1-2
TGTGCCATCAGTGAGGGACAGGGGGCTAGAGGGAATGGCTACACCTTC
CAISEGQGARGNGYTF
>-|TRBV18|-|TRBJ2-5
TGTGCCAGCTCACCGCGCCAAGAGACCCAGTACTTC
CASSPRQETQYF
>once|TRBV18|TRBD1|TRBJ1-3
TGTGCCAGCTCAAAACCGGGACAGGACTCTGGAAACACCATATATTTT
CASSKPGQDSGNTIYF
>-|TRBV9|-|TRBJ2-7
TGTGCCAGCAGCGCATCCCCGGGGGCGCTGACCTACGAGCAGTACTTC
CASSASPGALTYEQYF
>-|TRBV28|-|TRBJ1-6
TGTGCCAGCAGCCCCGACAGCCATAATTCACCCCTCCACTTT
CASSPDSHNSPLHF
>-|TRBV5-4|-|TRBJ2-6
TGTGCCAGCAGCGGGGCGGGGGCCAACGTCCTGACTTTC
CASSGAGANVLTF
>-|TRBV5-1|-|TRBJ2-6
TGCGCCAGCAGCCCAAAACAGGGTTTAGGAACCTCTGGGGCCAACGTCCTGACTTTC
CASSPKQGLGTSGANVLTF
>-|TRBV7-2|TRBD1|TRBJ2-5
TGTGCCAGCAGCTATGGGACAGGAGAGACCCAGTACTTC
CASSYGTGETQYF
>-|TRBV5-1|TRBD1|TRBJ1-2
TGCGCCAGCAGCTTGCAGGGGGCTAGTATTCCTAACTATGGCTACACCTTC
CASSLQGASIPNYGYTF
>-|TRBV27|-|TRBJ1-2
TGTGCCACCAACGATGGTAACTATGGCTACACCTTC
CATNDGNYGYTF
>-|TRBV11-2|TRBD1|TRBJ1-1
TGTGCCAGCAGCTTCTTCCGGGGACAGTCGAACACTGAAGCTTTCTTT
CASSFFRGQSNTEAFF
>-|TRBV7-2|TRBD2|TRBJ2-7
TGTGCCAGCAGCCAACTAGCGGGAGGGCCCCACGAGCAGTACTTC
CASSQLAGGPHEQYF
>-|TRBV19|-|TRBJ1-5
TGTGCCAGTAGTTCCGGACAGTATCAGCCCCAGCATTTT
CASSSGQYQPQHF
>-|TRBV6-6|-|TRBJ1-1
TGTGCCAGCAGTGACGGGACGGTGAACACTGAAGCTTTCTTT
CASSDGTVNTEAFF